Detailed here is one T cell receptor (beta chain). The sample comes from a study of blood T cell repertoires in COVID-19. Across the whole study: The study drew acute and convalescent COVID-19 samples from the United States, Italy and Spain.

The CDR3 is made up of 14 amino acids. The V end was cut by 3 bases, the J end by 0 bases, with 8 bases between. CDR1 and CDR2 (germline): MDHEN, SYDVKM. Assay: immunoSEQ multiplex PCR; the TCRdb copy retains only in-frame clones and omits some. The sample has around 220,000 clones, roughly 87% seen once. V usage is TRBV28 and J usage is TRBJ1-1; D is uncertain. The origin of this receptor is a woman under 40 with acute COVID-19. The sample taken for sequencing was PBMCs or T cells enriched from blood (not recorded which). The CDR3 DNA sequence: TGTGCCAGCAGTTTCGCGGCCATGAACACTGAAGCTTTCTTT. Protein sequence: CASSFAAMNTEAFF.